These 14 T cell receptor beta chains came from one sample sequenced in a study of identical twins. Each CDR3 protein gets one entry after TCRdb re-called the 5' RACE reads with MiXCR. The sample has more than 650,000 distinct CDR3 sequences; roughly 6% are singletons. Sample: naive T cells sorted from blood. Receptor source: a man aged 18 to 35 in good health.

This clonotype has ten or more counts. CDR3 DNA: TGCAGTGCGAGGGGACTTAACACAGATACGCAGTATTTT. Encoded protein: CSARGLNTDTQYF. V gene TRBV20-1 combines with J gene TRBJ2-3; TRBD2 might be the D (6 bases). V dropped 6 bases and J dropped 2 bases, with 12 bases sitting between them. The germline V gene encodes CDR1 DFQATT and CDR2 SNEGSKA (reference sequence). The CDR3 consists of 13 residues.

This clonotype was seen ten or more times. The chain links TRBV12-3 or TRBV12-4 to TRBJ1-5; a weak D match, TRBD1 (6 bases). Deletions cut 10 bases from V and 1 base from J, with 14 bases between. This CDR3 is 14 amino acids long. CDR3 protein: CATTRGESNQPQHF. In DNA, the CDR3 is TGTGCCACCACCAGGGGTGAAAGCAATCAGCCCCAGCATTTT.

The V gene is TRBV10-3, the J gene TRBJ2-3; 8 bases map to TRBD2. Germline V gene sequence: CDR1 ENHRY, CDR2 SYGVKD. Unmatched junction bases numbered 8, after V lost 6 bases and J lost 0 bases. The CDR3 covers 16 residues. The CDR3 nucleotides read TGTGCCATCAGCCCCGGGACTAGTGACAGCACAGATACGCAGTATTTT. The encoded protein is CAISPGTSDSTDTQYF.

The rearrangement links TRBV6-2 or TRBV6-3 to TRBJ2-1; tentatively, D is TRBD2 (5 bases). In germline, CDR1 is MNHEY, CDR2 SVGEGT. The CDR3 is made up of 13 amino acids. The V gene lost 5 bases and the J gene lost 6 bases, with 11 bases spanning the gap. The CDR3 reads CASSPAAINEQFF. CDR3 DNA: TGTGCCAGCAGTCCAGCGGCAATCAATGAGCAGTTCTTC.

This clonotype was detected only a few times. The chain is built from TRBV15 and TRBJ2-5; a possible D gene is TRBD1 (6 bases). The V end lost 8 bases, the J end lost 1 base, and 11 bases lay between the germline ends. There are 13 residues in the CDR3. The germline V gene encodes CDR1 LNHNV and CDR2 YYDKDF (reference sequence). CDR3 amino acids: CATARRGQETQYF. The CDR3, as DNA: TGTGCCACCGCCCGCAGGGGCCAAGAGACCCAGTACTTC.

The gene calls are TRBV6-5 and TRBJ2-2; 8 bases are a match to TRBD1. CDR1 is MNHEY, CDR2 SVGAGI, per germline. V dropped 1 base and J dropped 7; count of bases not matched to a gene: 8. The CDR3 extends over 16 amino acids. This CDR3 reads CASSYFPGGGSGELFF. CDR3 DNA: TGTGCCAGCAGTTACTTTCCAGGGGGCGGAAGCGGGGAGCTGTTTTTT.

This chain links TRBV5-1 with TRBJ2-5; TRBD2 matches 7 bases. From germline, CDR1 is SGHRS and CDR2 YFSETQ. The trim removed 0 bases at V and 3 bases at J, leaving 5 bases unmatched. This CDR3 has 15 amino acids. The DNA of the CDR3 is TGCGCCAGCAGCTTGGCAAGGCTAGCGGAAGAGACCCAGTACTTC. It encodes CASSLARLAEETQYF.

The J gene is TRBJ1-6, the V gene TRBV12-3 or TRBV12-4, with D perhaps TRBD1 (6 bases). The germline V and J ends were trimmed by 6 bases and 10 bases, with 19 bases remaining between them. The CDR3 runs to 15 residues. The CDR3: CASSWSRGAGSPLHF. The CDR3 DNA is TGTGCCAGCAGCTGGTCGAGGGGGGCGGGCTCACCCCTCCACTTT.

V usage is TRBV20-1 and J usage is TRBJ2-2; D is ambiguous. Per the germline V gene, CDR1 is DFQATT and CDR2 is SNEGSKA (reference sequence). The length of the CDR3 is 14 residues. V gave up 3 bases and J gave up 0 bases, with 8 bases separating them. CDR3: CSASFLANTGELFF. CDR3 DNA: TGCAGTGCTAGTTTCCTAGCGAACACCGGGGAGCTGTTTTTT.

This clonotype was observed a handful of times. The chain uses TRBV11-2 and TRBJ1-5, with TRBD1 matching 7 bases. The V and J ends lost 2 bases and 5 bases, in that order; junction bases with no gene match: 3. CDR1 SGHAT and CDR2 FQNNGV come from the germline V gene. The CDR3 has 14 amino acids. The CDR3 DNA is TGTGCCAGCAGCTTAACAGGGGTATATCAGCCCCAGCATTTT. Translated: CASSLTGVYQPQHF. Combining the CDR3 with reference TRBV11-2 and TRBJ1-5 gives the whole variable domain EAGVAQSPRYKIIEKRQSVAFWCNPISGHATLYWYQQILGQGPKLLIQFQNNGVVDDSQLPKDRFSAERLKGVDSTLKIQPAKLEDSAVYLCASSLTGVYQPQHFGDGTRLSIL.

In this sample, this clonotype turned up many times. CDR3 bases: TGTGCCAGCAGTTTATCAGCGTCAGAGATGTCCGAGCAGTACTTC. Translating it yields CASSLSASEMSEQYF. The J gene is TRBJ2-7, the V gene TRBV28; D gene ambiguous. Per germline, CDR1 MDHEN and CDR2 SYDVKM. Trimming removed 1 base at V and 6 bases at J, with 16 bases between. CDR3 length: 15 amino acids. Full variable domain (missing parts from reference TRBV28 and TRBJ2-7): DVKVTQSSRYLVKRTGEKVFLECVQDMDHENMFWYRQDPGLGLRLIYFSYDVKMKEKGDIPEGYSVSREKKERFSLILESASTNQTSMYLCASSLSASEMSEQYFGPGTRLTVT.

This clonotype was counted at least ten times. The chain combines TRBV5-1 with TRBJ1-1, with D unresolved. V shed 0 bases and J shed 4 bases, with 13 bases lying between them. The CDR3 loop spans 15 amino acids. Germline CDR1 and CDR2: SGHRS and YFSETQ. CDR3 region: CASSLETVTSTEAFF. The CDR3 DNA reads TGCGCCAGCAGCTTGGAAACAGTTACCTCCACTGAAGCTTTCTTT.

The genes are TRBV29-1 and TRBJ2-2, with no clear D. With 4 bases removed from V and 0 bases from J, the gap between germline ends came to 6 bases. Germline CDR1 SQVTM, CDR2 ANQGSEA. The CDR3 is 13 residues long. CDR3 DNA sequence: TGCAGCGTTGCGCCACCGAACACCGGGGAGCTGTTTTTT. Encoded protein: CSVAPPNTGELFF.

This clonotype was found many times. The genes are TRBV7-8 and TRBJ2-1, with 9 bases identical to TRBD2. Germline CDR1 and CDR2: SGHVS and FQNEAQ. Trimming cost V 3 bases and J 7 bases; bases outside gene matches: 7. The CDR3 spans 15 residues. The CDR3 reads CASSFLAGPSNEQFF. The DNA for the CDR3 is TGTGCCAGCAGCTTTCTAGCGGGACCCTCTAATGAGCAGTTCTTC.